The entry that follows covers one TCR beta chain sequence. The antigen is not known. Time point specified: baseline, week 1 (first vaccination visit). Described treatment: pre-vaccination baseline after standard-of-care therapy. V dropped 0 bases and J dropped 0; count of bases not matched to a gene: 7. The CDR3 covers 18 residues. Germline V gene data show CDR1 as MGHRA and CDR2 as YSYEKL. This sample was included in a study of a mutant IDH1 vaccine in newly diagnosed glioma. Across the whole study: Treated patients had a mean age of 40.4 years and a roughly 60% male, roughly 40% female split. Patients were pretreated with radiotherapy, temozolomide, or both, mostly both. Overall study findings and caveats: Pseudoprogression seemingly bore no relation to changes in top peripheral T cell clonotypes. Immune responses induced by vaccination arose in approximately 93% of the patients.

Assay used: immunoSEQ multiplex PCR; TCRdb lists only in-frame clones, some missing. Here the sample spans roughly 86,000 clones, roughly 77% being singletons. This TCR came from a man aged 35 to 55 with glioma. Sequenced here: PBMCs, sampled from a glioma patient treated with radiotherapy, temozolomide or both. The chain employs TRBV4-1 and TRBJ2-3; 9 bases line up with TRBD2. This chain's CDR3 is CASSQEGSGGISTDTQYF. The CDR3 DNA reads TGCGCCAGCAGCCAAGAGGGTAGCGGGGGTATCAGCACAGATACGCAGTATTTT.